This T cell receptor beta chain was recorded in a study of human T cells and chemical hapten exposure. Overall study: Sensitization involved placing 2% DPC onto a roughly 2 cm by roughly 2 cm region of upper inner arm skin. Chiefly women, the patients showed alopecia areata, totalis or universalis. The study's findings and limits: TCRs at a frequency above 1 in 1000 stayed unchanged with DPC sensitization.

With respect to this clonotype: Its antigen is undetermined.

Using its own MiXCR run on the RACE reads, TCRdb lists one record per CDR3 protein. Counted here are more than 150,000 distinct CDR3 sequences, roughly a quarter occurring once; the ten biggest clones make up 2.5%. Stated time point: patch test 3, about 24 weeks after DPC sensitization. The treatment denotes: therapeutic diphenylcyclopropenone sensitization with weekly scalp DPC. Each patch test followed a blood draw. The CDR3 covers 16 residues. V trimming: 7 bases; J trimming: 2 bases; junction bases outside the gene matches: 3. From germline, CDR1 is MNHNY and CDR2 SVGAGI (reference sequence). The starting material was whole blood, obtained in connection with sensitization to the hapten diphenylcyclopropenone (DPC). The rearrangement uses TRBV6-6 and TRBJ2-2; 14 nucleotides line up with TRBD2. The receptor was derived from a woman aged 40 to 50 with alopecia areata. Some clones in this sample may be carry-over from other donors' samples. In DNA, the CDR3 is TGTGCCAGCAAGACTAGCGGGAGGGCCAACACCGGGGAGCTGTTTTTT. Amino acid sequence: CASKTSGRANTGELFF.